The 8 T cell receptor beta chains given below trace back to one sample, sequenced in a study of beta chain features in type 1 diabetes. Study-level results: A moderate, significant TCRB CDR3 shortening appeared in type 1 diabetes across four CD4+ subsets.

The antigens for these receptors are not known. All of the isolated RNA was reverse transcribed, so expressed TCRB transcripts were sequenced. The data were produced by immunoSEQ multiplex PCR, yet TCRdb's version contains in-frame clones alone and is incomplete. The sample lists about 660,000 clones, more than 13% occurring once. Sequenced sample: naive CD4+ T cells from blood. Receptors were obtained from a man between 18 and 29 years old with type 1 diabetes.

The genes are TRBV11-2 and TRBJ2-1; D not resolved. This CDR3 has 17 amino acids. V was cut by 1 base and J by 4 bases, with 17 bases left in between. Germline V gene sequence: CDR1 SGHAT, CDR2 FQNNGV. CDR3: CASSLVGIGGAYNEQFF. In DNA form, the CDR3 reads TGTGCCAGCAGCTTAGTAGGTATTGGCGGAGCTTACAATGAGCAGTTCTTC.

A single count supports this clone. The J gene is TRBJ1-1, the V gene TRBV15; 7 bases fit TRBD1. The CDR3 extends over 15 amino acids. Germline values: CDR1 LNHNV, CDR2 YYDKDF (reference sequence). Losses at the gene ends were 5 bases for V and 3 bases for J; bases not matched to a gene: 9. CDR3 coding DNA: TGTGCCACCAGCCCTCGAACAGGGGCCCACACTGAAGCTTTCTTT. Residues: CATSPRTGAHTEAFF.

Only a few counts were recorded for this clone. The chain has TRBV11-1 and TRBJ2-7; D remains unclear. Germline lookup yields CDR1 SGHAT and CDR2 FQDESV (reference sequence). CDR3 length: 11 residues. Deletions cut 0 bases from V and 6 bases from J, with 3 bases between. This chain's CDR3 is CASSLAREQYF. CDR3 DNA: TGTGCCAGCAGCTTAGCGCGCGAGCAGTACTTC. The entire variable domain, with the rest obtained from reference TRBV11-1 and TRBJ2-7, is as follows: EAEVAQSPRYKITEKSQAVAFWCDPISGHATLYWYRQILGQGPELLVQFQDESVVDDSQLPKDRFSAERLKGVDSTLKIQPAELGDSAMYLCASSLAREQYFGPGTRLTVT.

The CDR3 here is CASSKRLVEYNEQFF. The CDR3 bases are TGTGCCAGCAGCAAACGTCTAGTCGAATACAATGAGCAGTTCTTC. The chain recombines TRBV21-1 with TRBJ2-1; no DNA check was done on the table's D call, TRBD2. TRBV21-1 is a documented pseudogene. This CDR3 has 15 amino acids.

This clone turned up a few times. The chain recombines TRBV27 with TRBJ1-2; 7 bases fit TRBD1. V lost 4 bases and J lost 8; bases outside the gene matches: 7. CDR1 is MNHEY and CDR2 is SMNVEV in the germline V gene (reference sequence). The CDR3 totals 13 residues. The CDR3 nucleotides are TGTGCCAGCAGTTCCGACAGGGAGCGGGGCTACACCTTC. Translating it yields CASSSDRERGYTF.

This clone was seen a few times. V usage is TRBV7-9 and J usage is TRBJ1-1, with D hard to call. CDR3 length: 12 residues. The V and J ends lost 1 base and 11 bases respectively, with 11 bases between them. Germline V gene sequence: CDR1 SEHNR, CDR2 FQNEAQ (reference sequence). CDR3 amino acids: CASSLDRLVAFF. As DNA, the CDR3 is TGTGCCAGCAGCTTAGACCGTCTGGTGGCTTTCTTT.

V gene TRBV6-4 combines with J gene TRBJ2-3; D call uncertain. V lost 3 bases, J lost 5 bases, and 12 bases lay in between. The germline V gene encodes CDR1 MRHNA and CDR2 SNTAGT. The CDR3 spans 14 residues. The CDR3 DNA is TGTGCCAGCAGTGAGGCAACAACGAAAGATACGCAGTATTTT. This encodes CASSEATTKDTQYF.

The chain joins TRBV7-9 to TRBJ1-1; D is ambiguous. From germline, CDR1 is SEHNR and CDR2 FQNEAQ (reference sequence). V was trimmed by 2 bases and J by 3 bases, leaving 7 bases between them. The CDR3 is made up of 13 amino acids. CDR3 sequence (DNA): TGTGCCAGCAGCTTACGGCAGGACACTGAAGCTTTCTTT. Encoded protein: CASSLRQDTEAFF.